This T cell receptor (beta chain) came from a study of graft-versus-host responses after intestinal transplantation. The germline gives CDR1 PRHDT, CDR2 FYEKMQ (reference sequence). With 2 bases removed from V and 2 bases from J, the gap between germline ends came to 13 bases. The CDR3 covers 16 residues. The data were produced by immunoSEQ multiplex PCR, yet TCRdb's version contains in-frame clones alone and is incomplete. The data show about 38,000 clones, over 80% seen once. The receptor was derived from a human patient who received an intestinal transplant, so some T cells may come from the graft donor. The J gene is TRBJ2-1, the V gene TRBV13, with D tentatively TRBD2 (6 bases). Sequencing was performed on PBMCs, taken more than 950 days after transplant. The CDR3 DNA reads as TGTGCCAGCAGCTTATTCCGGGGGAGCCCCTACAATGAGCAGTTCTTC. Amino acids: CASSLFRGSPYNEQFF.